Listed below are T cell receptor beta chains from one sample, sequenced in a study of early T cells in non-severe SARS-CoV-2 infection. Each CDR3 protein is one row after TCRdb ran MiXCR on the 5' RACE reads. The sample includes about 99,000 distinct CDR3 sequences, roughly 17% of them seen just once. The sample consisted of whole blood. The receptors shown here come from an adult who was a healthcare worker with PCR-confirmed SARS-CoV-2 infection or an uninfected control (not recorded which). Each CDR3 is given with its conserved first and last residue. The D gene is left open where the match is weak. Only part of the rows carry a size: once, few, many, or a class if the clone is expanded.

cdr3_nt,cdr3_aa,d_call,j_call,cdr3_length,clone_size,v_call
TGTGCCAGCAGGACCAACAGGGCCAATAACATTCAGTACTTC,CASRTNRANNIQYF,-,TRBJ2-4,14,-,TRBV11-2
TGTGCCAGCAGTTACAGGGGGAATGAGCAGTTCTTC,CASSYRGNEQFF,-,TRBJ2-1,12,few,TRBV6-5
TGTGCCAGCACCCTGACGCGCACTGAAGCTTTCTTT,CASTLTRTEAFF,-,TRBJ1-1,12,-,TRBV7-2
TGTGCCAGCAGCTTATACATCCCCTCCTATAATTCACCCCTCCACTTT,CASSLYIPSYNSPLHF,-,TRBJ1-6,16,-,TRBV11-2
TGCAGCGTCCCCCCCGGGACTAGCCCCTACAATGAGCAGTTCTTC,CSVPPGTSPYNEQFF,TRBD2,TRBJ2-1,15,-,TRBV29-1
TGTGCCAGCAGCTCCCTGGGGCAGCCTCTCTCCTACGAGCAGTACTTC,CASSSLGQPLSYEQYF,-,TRBJ2-7,16,-,TRBV5-5
TGTGCCAGTACGGAACAGTGGGGCACTGAAGCTTTCTTT,CASTEQWGTEAFF,-,TRBJ1-1,13,few,TRBV19
TGCGCCAGCAGCCAGAGACTAGCGGACCTTTACGAGCAGTACTTC,CASSQRLADLYEQYF,TRBD2,TRBJ2-7,15,few,TRBV4-3
TGCAGCGCCCGAACTGGGGGACGGCACGAGCAGTACTTC,CSARTGGRHEQYF,-,TRBJ2-7,13,-,TRBV29-1
TGTGCCAGCACCCAGAGACAGAGCTCCTACAATGAGCAGTTCTTC,CASTQRQSSYNEQFF,-,TRBJ2-1,15,many,TRBV6-2/TRBV6-3
TGTGCCAGCAACCCTACTAGCGGGAGTCACAATGAGCAGTTCTTC,CASNPTSGSHNEQFF,TRBD2,TRBJ2-1,15,-,TRBV6-2/TRBV6-3
TGTGCCAGCAGTCCCGAGACCGCGGGCCCCCCGTGGGATGGCTACACCTTC,CASSPETAGPPWDGYTF,-,TRBJ1-2,17,few,TRBV28
TGTGCCAGCAGCTTATCCAGAATCAGGGGGGCAAACACCGGGGAGCTGTTTTTT,CASSLSRIRGANTGELFF,-,TRBJ2-2,18,few,TRBV7-2
TGTGCCAGCAGTGCCCAGGGGTCCCAGCCCCAGCATTTT,CASSAQGSQPQHF,-,TRBJ1-5,13,-,TRBV2
TGTGCCAGTTCAGCGGGAGTATACGAGCAGTACTTC,CASSAGVYEQYF,TRBD2,TRBJ2-7,12,-,TRBV2